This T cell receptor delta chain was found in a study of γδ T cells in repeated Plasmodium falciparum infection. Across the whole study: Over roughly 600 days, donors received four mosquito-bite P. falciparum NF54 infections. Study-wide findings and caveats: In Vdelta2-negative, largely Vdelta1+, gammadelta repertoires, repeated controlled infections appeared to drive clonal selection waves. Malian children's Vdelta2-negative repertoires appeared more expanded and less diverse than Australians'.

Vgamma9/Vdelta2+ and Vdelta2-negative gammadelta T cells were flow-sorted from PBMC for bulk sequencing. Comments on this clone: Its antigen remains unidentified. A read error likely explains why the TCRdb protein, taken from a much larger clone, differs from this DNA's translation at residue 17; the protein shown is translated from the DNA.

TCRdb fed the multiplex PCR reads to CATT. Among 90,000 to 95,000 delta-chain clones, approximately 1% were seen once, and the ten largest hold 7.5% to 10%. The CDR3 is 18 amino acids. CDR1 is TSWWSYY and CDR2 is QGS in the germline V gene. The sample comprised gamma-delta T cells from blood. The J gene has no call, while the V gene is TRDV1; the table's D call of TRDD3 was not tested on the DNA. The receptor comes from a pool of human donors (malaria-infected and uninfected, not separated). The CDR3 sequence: CALGVSWGYHSYTDKLTF. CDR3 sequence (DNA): TGTGCTCTTGGGGTCAGCTGGGGATACCACTCCTACACCGATAAACTCACCTTT.